Shown below are 6 T cell receptor beta chains from a single sample sequenced in a study of T cell responses to AZD1222 COVID-19 vaccine. Some clones are missing from TCRdb's copy, which holds only in-frame ones; the method was immunoSEQ multiplex PCR. The sample yields approximately 160,000 clones, 90% seen once. This specimen consisted of peripheral blood, obtained on day 0 of AZD1222 vaccination. Source of these receptors: an adult in good health.

V usage is TRBV19 and J usage is TRBJ2-1; D ambiguous. With 1 base removed from V and 4 bases from J, the gap between germline ends came to 5 bases. The length of the CDR3 is 13 residues. Germline lookup yields CDR1 LNHDA and CDR2 SQIVND (reference sequence). CDR3 protein: CASSIGGYNEQFF. The CDR3 region has the DNA TGTGCCAGTAGTATAGGCGGATACAATGAGCAGTTCTTC.

The CDR3 region has the DNA TGTGCCAGCAGCCAACGACTAGTTTCTCACGATCAAACCTACGAGCAGTACTTC. Amino acid sequence: CASSQRLVSHDQTYEQYF. The gene calls are TRBV14 and TRBJ2-7; possible D gene TRBD2, 6 bases. Per germline, CDR1 SGHDN and CDR2 FVKESK. V shed 2 bases and J shed 2 bases, with 22 bases lying between them. The CDR3 runs 18 residues.

This clone was observed a single time. This rearrangement joins TRBV27 to TRBJ1-2; 7 bases agree with TRBD1. J gave up 1 base and V 6 bases, and 2 bases lay outside the gene matches. The CDR3 is 13 amino acids. Germline CDR1 MNHEY, CDR2 SMNVEV (reference sequence). CDR3 sequence reads: CASSRDSNYGYTF. In DNA, the CDR3 is TGTGCCAGCAGCCGGGACAGTAACTATGGCTACACCTTC.

The chain combines TRBV7-7 with TRBJ1-1, with D hard to call. The CDR3 totals 13 residues. Trimming took 2 bases from V and 8 from J, leaving 12 bases between them. Germline V gives CDR1 SSHAT, CDR2 FNYEAQ (reference sequence). The CDR3 sequence: CASSLTPKAEAFF. The CDR3, as DNA: TGTGCCAGCAGCTTAACCCCGAAGGCAGAAGCTTTCTTT.

The chain employs TRBV4-3 and TRBJ2-1; D is perhaps TRBD2 (6 bases). Germline lookup yields CDR1 LGHNA and CDR2 YSLEER. The CDR3 has 16 residues. The V and J ends lost 0 bases and 3 bases respectively, with 12 bases between them. The CDR3 sequence: CASSQDWGVGYNEQFF. The CDR3 nucleotides read TGCGCCAGCAGCCAAGACTGGGGGGTCGGCTACAATGAGCAGTTCTTC.

Here the CDR3 DNA reads TGTGCCAGCAGCTTAGCGGAAGGGGGCAACTATGGCTACACCTTC. It yields the protein CASSLAEGGNYGYTF. V and J are TRBV7-8 and TRBJ1-2, with TRBD1 matching 7 bases. Germline-derived CDR1 and CDR2 are SGHVS and FQNEAQ. The CDR3 consists of 15 residues. The ends lost 0 bases at V and 2 bases at J; junction bases unmatched: 3.